This is a list of T cell receptor beta chains from one sample in a study of CD8+CD57+ T cells in acquired aplastic anemia. From the reads, TCRdb called clonotypes with MiXCR, one entry per CDR3 protein. The sample holds under 200,000 distinct CDR3 sequences; approximately 48% are singletons and the top ten take around 2%. The sample was sorted CD4+, CD8+, or CD8+CD57+ T cells (not recorded which) from PBMCs. The receptors were gathered from a human donor with aplastic anemia. CDR3s include the opening cysteine and the closing phenylalanine or tryptophan. Fields, in order: V gene, clone size, J gene, CDR3 protein. Expanded clones get a size class; other rows say once, few or many, or leave the size out.

>TRBV7-9|.|TRBJ2-5
CASSKGLTSGKETQYF
>TRBV19|many|TRBJ2-1
CASSSQGGVQGNEQFF
>TRBV29-1|.|TRBJ2-1
CSVLHNYNEQFF
>TRBV6-1|many|TRBJ1-1
CASSRRGVGIMNTEAFF
>TRBV20-1|many|TRBJ1-1
CSANRRHLNTEAFF
>TRBV20-1|.|TRBJ2-7
CSASTQGARVVDEQYF
>TRBV29-1|few|TRBJ1-2
CSVGTAGYGYTF
>TRBV24-1|many|TRBJ2-1
CATSDPGKHEQFF
>TRBV5-6|.|TRBJ1-1
CASSLDANTEAFF
>TRBV15|.|TRBJ1-1
CATSRLGQGSYTEAFF
>TRBV11-1|few|TRBJ2-1
CASSPDAGTNEQFF
>TRBV7-3|.|TRBJ1-2
CASSLGQGGGYTF
>TRBV5-1|many|TRBJ2-1
CASSGWGSKDEQFF
>TRBV20-1|.|TRBJ2-7
CSATPVRTYEQYF
>TRBV2|.|TRBJ1-4
CASSEGRLATNEKLFF
>TRBV24-1|once|TRBJ1-2
CATSDTYQGAQGYTF
>TRBV7-8|.|TRBJ2-7
CASSRGAGSSVEQYF
>TRBV30|.|TRBJ1-1
CAWSVQGFTEAFF
>TRBV11-2|.|TRBJ2-3
CASSPLGGVTDTQCF
>TRBV10-3|.|TRBJ2-7
CAIGRGGEGEQYF
>TRBV7-9|.|TRBJ2-7
CASSSQGRPYEQYF